This TCR beta chain was obtained from a study of cytomegalovirus exposure and HLA in healthy donors. The donors were members of the validation cohort, which comprised 120 subjects and was separate from the first cohort of more than 500 subjects. TCRdb's table, derived via immunoSEQ multiplex PCR, lists solely in-frame clones and lacks some. Of about 58,000 clones listed, more than 75% are singletons. The CDR3 runs 15 residues. The germline V gene encodes CDR1 KGHSH and CDR2 LQKENI. The V segment lost 4 bases and the J segment 0 bases; nucleotides outside the gene matches: 6. The rearrangement joins TRBV18 to TRBJ2-7; TRBD2 agrees at 7 bases. Sequencing input: PBMCs. This sequence originates from a man younger than 35 in good health and CMV-seronegative. In DNA, the CDR3 is TGTGCCAGCTCACTAACTAGCGTAAGCTCCTACGAGCAGTACTTC. It translates to CASSLTSVSSYEQYF.